The 26 T cell receptor beta chains listed next were all sequenced from one sample in a study of cytomegalovirus exposure and HLA in healthy donors. The PCR had 60 Vbeta and 13 Jbeta primers. Method: immunoSEQ multiplex PCR; TCRdb's copy keeps in-frame clones and lacks some. The sample records 90,000 to 100,000 clones, around 82% being singletons. Sequences were obtained from PBMCs. The receptors stem from an older woman in good health and CMV-seronegative.

The rearrangement uses TRBV5-4 and TRBJ2-5; 7 bases are shared with TRBD2. The CDR3 is 16 residues long. Germline V gene lookup returns CDR1 SGHNT and CDR2 YYREEE (reference sequence). The V gene end was trimmed by 2 bases and the J gene end by 2 bases; junction bases not matched to a gene: 9. CDR3 residues: CASSFNTGLPQETQYF. The CDR3 nucleotides read TGTGCCAGCAGCTTCAATACGGGACTACCACAAGAGACCCAGTACTTC.

The chain carries TRBV6-6 and TRBJ1-1; D remains unclear. This CDR3 comprises 11 residues. Trimming shortened V by 3 bases and J by 11 bases, and 10 bases separated the two germline ends. Germline CDR1 is MNHNY and CDR2 is SVGAGI (reference sequence). CDR3 in amino acids: CASSYELRAFF. The CDR3 nucleotides read TGTGCCAGCAGTTATGAGCTGAGGGCTTTCTTT.

V usage is TRBV5-1 and J usage is TRBJ2-7; 9 bases agree with TRBD1. The CDR3 length is 16 residues. The germline V gene has CDR1 SGHRS and CDR2 YFSETQ. With 4 bases clipped from V and 5 bases from J, the junction kept 13 bases outside the gene matches. The CDR3 loop reads CASSAHLGQGRNEQYF. Written as DNA, the CDR3 is TGCGCCAGCAGCGCGCACCTCGGACAGGGGAGAAACGAGCAGTACTTC. Complete variable domain (other parts from reference TRBV5-1 and TRBJ2-7): KAGVTQTPRYLIKTRGQQVTLSCSPISGHRSVSWYQQTPGQGLQFLFEYFSETQRNKGNFPGRFSGRQFSNSRSEMNVSTLELGDSALYLCASSAHLGQGRNEQYFGPGTRLTVT.

A few counts support this clone. V is TRBV27 and J is TRBJ1-1, with D tentatively TRBD1 (6 bases). The length of the CDR3 is 15 residues. Germline CDR1 and CDR2: MNHEY and SMNVEV (reference sequence). Trimming left V 4 bases short and J 0 bases short, with 12 bases between. The CDR3 reads CASSSGQLMNTEAFF. The CDR3 coding sequence is TGTGCCAGCAGTTCGGGACAACTCATGAACACTGAAGCTTTCTTT.

This chain uses TRBV5-6 with TRBJ2-7, with D maybe TRBD2 (6 bases). CDR3 size: 12 residues. Germline CDR1 reads SGHDT; CDR2 reads YYEEEE. V lost 5 bases, J lost 4 bases, and 10 bases lay in between. The CDR3 spells CASRLAGYEQYF. In DNA, the CDR3 is TGTGCCAGCAGGCTGGCGGGATACGAGCAGTACTTC.

The chain combines TRBV7-9 with TRBJ1-4; D ambiguous. This CDR3 contains 15 residues. Germline V gives CDR1 SEHNR, CDR2 FQNEAQ (reference sequence). V was pared by 3 bases and J by 3 bases, with 11 bases between. The CDR3 coding sequence is TGTGCCAGCAGCTTGGGAGATGGGGCTAATGAAAAACTGTTTTTT. Its protein product is CASSLGDGANEKLFF.

V usage is TRBV19 and J usage is TRBJ2-7, with 11 bases identical to TRBD1. The CDR3 runs 16 residues. CDR1 and CDR2 from the germline V gene are LNHDA and SQIVND (reference sequence). Germline trimming cut 6 bases from V and 2 bases from J; bases unmatched to any gene: 9. CDR3 in amino acids: CASSILPGQGAYEQYF. The CDR3 bases are TGTGCCAGTAGCATTCTACCGGGACAGGGGGCCTACGAGCAGTACTTC.

A few counts support this clone. CDR3 in DNA: TGCGCCAGCAGCCAAGACGGACACAGGGGAAGGTATAGCAATCAGCCCCAGCATTTT. Amino acids: CASSQDGHRGRYSNQPQHF. This chain uses TRBV4-1 with TRBJ1-5; 7 nucleotides match TRBD1. Germline CDR1 is MGHRA and CDR2 is YSYEKL. The V segment lost 0 bases and the J segment 0 bases; nucleotides outside the gene matches: 11. This CDR3 is built from 19 residues.

This chain joins TRBV2 and TRBJ1-2; no clear D. Germline V CDR1 and CDR2: SNHLY, FYNNEI. The CDR3 has 17 residues. V was cut by 0 bases and J by 4 bases, with 18 bases left in between. The CDR3 nucleotides read TGTGCCAGCAGTGAAGCAGGTGTGGAGCGGCATCGCTATGGCTACACCTTC. Translated: CASSEAGVERHRYGYTF.

For this clone: The sample contains more than one DNA sequence encoding this CDR3. The V and J genes are TRBV1 and TRBJ1-5; the D segment call TRBD1 is taken from the table without a DNA check. TRBV1 constitutes a pseudogene. There are 17 residues in the CDR3. The CDR3 here is CTSSQAEGQGRVQPQHF. CDR3 DNA sequence: TGCACCAGCAGCCAAGCTGAAGGACAGGGTAGAGTTCAGCCCCAGCATTTT.

The chain has TRBV30 and TRBJ2-7, with D perhaps matching TRBD1 (6 bases). Germline-derived CDR1 and CDR2 are GTSNPN and SVGIG (reference sequence). The CDR3 consists of 14 residues. V gave up 4 bases and J gave up 6 bases, with 19 bases separating them. This CDR3 reads CAWTPGTTNGEQYF. In DNA, the CDR3 is TGTGCCTGGACCCCCGGGACAACCAATGGCGAGCAGTACTTC.

J is TRBJ2-1 and V is TRBV2, with TRBD2 matching over 11 bases. Per the germline V gene, CDR1 is SNHLY and CDR2 is FYNNEI. The length of the CDR3 is 15 residues. V dropped 7 bases and J dropped 5; count of bases not matched to a gene: 7. CDR3 amino acids: CASTMGLAVNNEQFF. Written as DNA, the CDR3 is TGTGCCAGCACCATGGGACTAGCGGTGAACAATGAGCAGTTCTTC.

The V and J genes are TRBV6-5 and TRBJ2-3, with 7 bases fitting TRBD2. Trimming cost V 6 bases and J 4 bases; bases outside gene matches: 4. This CDR3 region has 13 residues. Looked up from germline, CDR1 is MNHEY and CDR2 is SVGAGI. CDR3 bases: TGTGCCAGCAGGATGGCGGGAGCAGATACGCAGTATTTT. Amino acids: CASRMAGADTQYF.

The chain has TRBV18 and TRBJ1-5; D gene uncertain. This CDR3 contains 14 residues. Germline V CDR1 and CDR2: KGHSH, LQKENI. Trimming removed 2 bases at V and 5 bases at J, with 10 bases between. CDR3 bases: TGTGCCAGCTCACCATTGGCGGGTTATCAGCCCCAGCATTTT. Translation gives CASSPLAGYQPQHF.

The V gene is TRBV12-5, the J gene TRBJ1-1, with D possibly being TRBD1 (6 bases). The CDR3 length is 14 residues. V gave up 6 bases and J gave up 5 bases, with 16 bases separating them. The germline CDR1 and CDR2 sequences are LGHNT and FRNRAP. CDR3 sequence (DNA): TGTGCTAGTGGATTCACAGGGCGGGGGACTGAAGCTTTCTTT. It encodes CASGFTGRGTEAFF.

This chain links TRBV29-1 with TRBJ1-5; 10 bases fit TRBD1. The germline V gene has CDR1 SQVTM and CDR2 ANQGSEA. This CDR3 has 17 residues. CDR3 sequence: CRWRPGQGVYSNQPQHF. The DNA for the CDR3 is TGCAGGTGGAGACCTGGACAGGGGGTTTATAGCAATCAGCCCCAGCATTTT. Looking up the rest from reference TRBV29-1 and TRBJ1-5 gives the full variable domain: SAVISQKPSRDICQRGTSLTIQCQVDSQVTMMFWYRQQPGQSLTLIATANQGSEATYESGFVIDKFPISRPNLTFSTLTVSNMSPEDSSIYLCRWRPGQGVYSNQPQHFGDGTRLSIL.

This chain links TRBV5-6 with TRBJ2-7; 7 bases map to TRBD1. Germline CDR1 is SGHDT and CDR2 is YYEEEE. Trimming took 1 base from V and 2 from J; bases not matched to a gene: 6. The CDR3 length is 15 residues. The DNA for the CDR3 is TGTGCCAGCAGCTTGTATAACAGGGGAACCTACGAGCAGTACTTC. Its translation is CASSLYNRGTYEQYF.

J is TRBJ1-5 and V is TRBV7-9; D remains ambiguous. The length of the CDR3 is 14 residues. Germline CDR1 reads SEHNR; CDR2 reads FQNEAQ (reference sequence). V was pared by 1 base and J by 5 bases, with 9 bases between. CDR3 in amino acids: CASSLGAGHQPQHF. The CDR3 bases are TGTGCCAGCAGCTTAGGGGCAGGTCATCAGCCCCAGCATTTT.

This rearrangement joins TRBV30 to TRBJ2-1; 7 bases match TRBD2. CDR3 size: 11 residues. Germline V CDR1 and CDR2: GTSNPN, SVGIG (reference sequence). V lost 6 bases to trimming and J lost 10 bases; unmatched junction nucleotides: 6. CDR3 residues: CACPASGEQFF. The CDR3 region has the DNA TGTGCCTGCCCGGCTAGCGGAGAGCAGTTCTTC.

J is TRBJ2-5 and V is TRBV11-2, with D possibly matching TRBD2 (5 bases). The V gene lost 3 bases and the J gene lost 2 bases, with 10 bases spanning the gap. This CDR3 has 14 amino acids. Germline CDR1 and CDR2: SGHAT and FQNNGV. CDR3 DNA sequence: TGTGCCAGCAGCTTTGGAGGCGGGCAAGAGACCCAGTACTTC. Protein sequence: CASSFGGGQETQYF.

Concerning this clone: Relative to the germline gene, one junction end is altered; a read error may explain this. V and J are TRBV28 and TRBJ2-7; D unclear. The CDR3 is 15 residues long. Germline CDR1 is MDHEN and CDR2 is SYDVKM. The CDR3 nucleotides are TGTGCCAGCAGTTATTTGTTGCAGAAATCCTCCGAGCAGTACTTC. Amino acid sequence: CASSYLLQKSSEQYF.

This chain joins TRBV7-9 and TRBJ2-5; TRBD1 aligns across 7 bases. Germline CDR1 is SEHNR and CDR2 is FQNEAQ (reference sequence). Trimming cost V 4 bases and J 4 bases; bases outside gene matches: 6. The CDR3 covers 14 residues. The CDR3, as DNA: TGTGCCAGCAGCTCCGATCGACAGGGAGAGACCCAGTACTTC. Its protein product is CASSSDRQGETQYF.

This chain joins TRBV4-3 and TRBJ2-1, with 9 positions matching TRBD1. V dropped 4 bases and J dropped 6; count of bases not matched to a gene: 13. The CDR3 has 17 residues. Germline-derived CDR1 and CDR2 are LGHNA and YSLEER. The CDR3 sequence is CASSLQGAAGMVNEQFF. The CDR3 nucleotides are TGCGCCAGCAGCCTACAGGGGGCCGCGGGAATGGTCAATGAGCAGTTCTTC.

The chain uses TRBV28 and TRBJ1-5; D not resolved. Germline V gives CDR1 MDHEN, CDR2 SYDVKM. Trimming shortened V by 7 bases and J by 7 bases, and 11 bases separated the two germline ends. This CDR3 is 12 amino acids long. CDR3: CASTQREQPQHF. The DNA for the CDR3 is TGTGCCAGCACCCAACGGGAACAGCCCCAGCATTTT.

The rearrangement links TRBV5-6 to TRBJ1-1, with unresolved D. Germline V lookup: CDR1 SGHDT, CDR2 YYEEEE. This CDR3 is 13 amino acids long. The germline V and J ends were trimmed by 0 bases and 5 bases, with 8 bases remaining between them. CDR3 in DNA: TGTGCCAGCAGCTTGGGGTTCGCGACTGAAGCTTTCTTT. Amino acids: CASSLGFATEAFF.

V is TRBV11-2 and J is TRBJ2-2; D may be TRBD2 (5 bases). With 5 bases removed from V and 5 bases from J, the gap between germline ends came to 15 bases. CDR3 length: 15 residues. Germline V CDR1 and CDR2: SGHAT, FQNNGV. The CDR3 DNA follows: TGTGCCAGCAGCCCGTCTGGGAGATTTACCGGGGAGCTGTTTTTT. As protein: CASSPSGRFTGELFF.